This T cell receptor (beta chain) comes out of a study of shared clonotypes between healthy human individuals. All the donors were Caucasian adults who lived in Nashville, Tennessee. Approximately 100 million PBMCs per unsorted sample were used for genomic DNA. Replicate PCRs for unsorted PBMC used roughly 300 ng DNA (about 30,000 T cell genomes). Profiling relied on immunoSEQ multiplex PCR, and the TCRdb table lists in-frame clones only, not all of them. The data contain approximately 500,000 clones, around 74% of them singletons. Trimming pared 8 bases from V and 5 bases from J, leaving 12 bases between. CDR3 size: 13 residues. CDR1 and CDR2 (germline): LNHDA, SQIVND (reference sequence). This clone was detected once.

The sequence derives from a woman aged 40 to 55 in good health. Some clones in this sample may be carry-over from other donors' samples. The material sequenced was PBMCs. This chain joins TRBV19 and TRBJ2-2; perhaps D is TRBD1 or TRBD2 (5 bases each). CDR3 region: CASCQGGTGELFF. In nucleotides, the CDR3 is TGTGCCAGTTGCCAGGGCGGGACCGGGGAGCTGTTTTTT.